This note documents a single T cell receptor (beta chain) sequence. No antigen is known for it. The record has no base qualities; no much larger clone is one base away. The record originates from a study of OX40 agonist ivuxolimab in advanced cancers. As for the study more broadly: Ivuxolimab, which targeted the costimulatory receptor OX40 (CD134), was an agonistic, fully human IgG2 monoclonal antibody. Of the approximately 50 dose-escalation patients, hepatocellular carcinoma was present in about 19, melanoma in approximately 15, renal cell carcinoma in 9 and head and neck cancer in 9. Patients were allowed to have had prior anti-PD-1, anti-PD-L1 or anti-CTLA-4 therapy, and more than 30% of the dose-escalation patients had previously received checkpoint inhibitors. Partial responses occurred in three dose-escalation patients: two with cutaneous melanoma and one with hepatocellular carcinoma. A male proportion of 82.7% and a mean age of 60 years, ranging from 23 to 79, were recorded for the dose-escalation cohort. Intravenous ivuxolimab was administered to patients every 2 weeks at six dose levels: 0.01, 0.1, 0.3, 1.5, 3 and 10 mg/kg. The point of sequencing TCRbeta in the periphery was to test whether ivuxolimab changed TCR sequence diversity and drove clonal T-cell expansion. The paper reports the monotherapy dose-escalation portion (N of about 54 patients) of the phase I ivuxolimab trial.

To sequence the TCRbeta CDR3 region, genomic DNA was isolated from the sorted cells. The immunoSEQ Assay was used to sequence the TCRbeta CDR3 regions. This immuneACCESS table, as held by TCRdb, lists in-frame sequences with V and J called but not all clones. Of the missing ones, under half trace to an unresolved V gene in checked studies; the others have no known cause. The sample profile shows approximately 62,000 clones; roughly nine tenths of them were found once. 9% to 15% of the sample is taken by the ten largest. Ends trimmed: V by 4 bases, J by 1 base; bases unmatched to a gene: 11. The CDR3 measures 17 amino acids from cysteine to phenylalanine. Only the CDR3 DNA stays, 51 bases, in frame from base 1. Via the germline V gene, CDR1 is MGHDK and CDR2 SYGVNS. Results the study describes overall, beyond this receptor: The antigen specificity of the peripheral T cells that underwent clonal expansion was not determined. In the 0.1-3.0 mg/kg groups, partial responders were among the patients with the lowest normalized peripheral clonal expansion, particularly in CD8+ T cells. At doses of 0.1 to 3.0 mg/kg, clonal expansion of both CD4+ and CD8+ T cells in blood was seen between baseline and week 6. Low levels of normalized T-cell clonal expansion were also seen in some patients who did not respond. After ivuxolimab, more expanded clones were found on average in CD8+ T cells than in CD4+ T cells.

The trial excluded patients who had a history of autoimmune disease or were on systemic immunosuppression. Peripheral blood for TCR sequencing was collected from all dose cohorts at baseline, on cycle 4 day 1, and on cycle 7 day 1. The samples were taken from a phase I, first-in-human, multicenter, open-label dose-escalation trial of ivuxolimab. Adults with locally advanced or metastatic head and neck squamous cell, hepatocellular, melanoma or renal cell carcinoma were enrolled in the trial. Before TCR sequencing, CD4+ and CD8+ T cells were separately sorted from peripheral blood. The specimen was CD4+ or CD8+ T cells sorted from blood, collected in a trial of the OX40 agonist ivuxolimab. The receptor was isolated from an adult with an advanced solid tumor such as melanoma, head and neck, liver or kidney cancer. The sequence is built from TRBV25-1 and TRBJ1-1; a stretch of 8 junction bases matches TRBD1. The encoded CDR3 is CASSGWTGLSSNTEAFF. The DNA sequence is as follows: TGTGCCAGCAGTGGATGGACAGGGCTATCCTCGAACACTGAAGCTTTCTTT.